This is a list of T cell receptor beta chains from one sample in a study of blood T cell repertoires in COVID-19. Profiled with immunoSEQ multiplex PCR; TCRdb holds only in-frame clones, not every one. The repertoire holds approximately 73,000 clones, with 89% as singletons. Sequenced material: peripheral blood. The receptor source for this set is a man aged 80 or over with acute or convalescent COVID-19. CDR3s include the opening cysteine and the closing phenylalanine or tryptophan. D genes are given only for firm matches. Clone sizes are given selectively: once, few, many, or a class where the clone is expanded.

v_call: TRBV11-2; d_call: -; j_call: TRBJ2-1; clone_size: -; cdr3_length: 12; cdr3_nt: TGTGCCAGCAGCTTGGGGGGAGGTGCGGTGGTCTTC; cdr3_aa: CASSLGGGAVVF
v_call: TRBV25-1; d_call: -; j_call: TRBJ1-6; clone_size: once; cdr3_length: 15; cdr3_nt: TGTGCCAGCAGTGGGGAGACAGGTTGGGGCTCACCCCTCCACTTT; cdr3_aa: CASSGETGWGSPLHF
v_call: TRBV6-1; d_call: TRBD2; j_call: TRBJ2-6; clone_size: -; cdr3_length: 16; cdr3_nt: TGTGCCAGCAGTGTCCCCCGGGGGGTTGGGGCCAACGTCCTGACTTTC; cdr3_aa: CASSVPRGVGANVLTF
v_call: TRBV2; d_call: -; j_call: TRBJ1-2; clone_size: -; cdr3_length: 14; cdr3_nt: TGTGCCAGTGCTCGGGATCAGTCTCTCTCTGGCTACACCTTC; cdr3_aa: CASARDQSLSGYTF
v_call: TRBV15; d_call: -; j_call: TRBJ1-2; clone_size: -; cdr3_length: 13; cdr3_nt: TGTGCCACCGAAGGAGGGAGGAGCTATGGCTACACCTTC; cdr3_aa: CATEGGRSYGYTF
v_call: TRBV21-1; d_call: -; j_call: TRBJ1-2; clone_size: -; cdr3_length: 15; cdr3_nt: TGTGCCAGCAGCAGCGATCGACAGGCAGCGGATGGCTACACCTTC; cdr3_aa: CASSSDRQAADGYTF
v_call: TRBV2; d_call: -; j_call: TRBJ1-4; clone_size: -; cdr3_length: 14; cdr3_nt: TGTGCCAGCATATTGTTGGGCGCCAATGAAAAACTGTTTTTT; cdr3_aa: CASILLGANEKLFF
v_call: TRBV5-6; d_call: TRBD1; j_call: TRBJ2-7; clone_size: once; cdr3_length: 14; cdr3_nt: TGTGCCAGCAGCCTCCGGGACAGGGGGCGCTCCGAGTACTTC; cdr3_aa: CASSLRDRGRSEYF
v_call: TRBV6-4; d_call: TRBD1; j_call: TRBJ2-3; clone_size: -; cdr3_length: 12; cdr3_nt: TGTGCCGCAGACAGGGTCAGAGATACGCAGTATTTT; cdr3_aa: CAADRVRDTQYF
v_call: TRBV6-5; d_call: -; j_call: TRBJ2-3; clone_size: -; cdr3_length: 14; cdr3_nt: -; cdr3_aa: CASSSSAGWDTQYF
v_call: TRBV29-1; d_call: -; j_call: TRBJ2-2; clone_size: -; cdr3_length: 13; cdr3_nt: TGCAGCGTTTATCCGGGTTCCACCGGGGAGCTGTTTTTT; cdr3_aa: CSVYPGSTGELFF
v_call: TRBV12-3/TRBV12-4; d_call: TRBD1; j_call: TRBJ1-2; clone_size: -; cdr3_length: 12; cdr3_nt: TGTGCCAGCAGAGACAGGGGTTATGGCTACACCTTC; cdr3_aa: CASRDRGYGYTF
v_call: TRBV5-5; d_call: -; j_call: TRBJ2-2; clone_size: -; cdr3_length: 13; cdr3_nt: TGTGCCAGCAGCTTGGGTAGTACCGGGGAGCTGTTTTTT; cdr3_aa: CASSLGSTGELFF
v_call: TRBV12-3/TRBV12-4; d_call: -; j_call: TRBJ1-2; clone_size: once; cdr3_length: 13; cdr3_nt: TGTGCCAGCAGTCGCTTGATTACAGGGAGCTACACCTTC; cdr3_aa: CASSRLITGSYTF
v_call: TRBV2; d_call: TRBD2; j_call: TRBJ2-3; clone_size: -; cdr3_length: 16; cdr3_nt: TGTGCCAGCAGCGAAGGGAGCGGGGGTGGGCCAGATACGCAGTATTTT; cdr3_aa: CASSEGSGGGPDTQYF
v_call: TRBV28; d_call: -; j_call: TRBJ1-2; clone_size: few; cdr3_length: 14; cdr3_nt: TGTGCCAGCAGTTTCGGGAGGGCGAACTATGGCTACACCTTC; cdr3_aa: CASSFGRANYGYTF
v_call: TRBV9; d_call: -; j_call: TRBJ2-7; clone_size: -; cdr3_length: 12; cdr3_nt: TGTGCCAGCAGCGTGGTGGGGGGCGAGCAGTACTTC; cdr3_aa: CASSVVGGEQYF
v_call: TRBV15; d_call: -; j_call: TRBJ2-1; clone_size: -; cdr3_length: 12; cdr3_nt: TGTGCCACCAGCAGAAACAACAATGAGCAGTTCTTC; cdr3_aa: CATSRNNNEQFF
v_call: TRBV6-5; d_call: -; j_call: TRBJ1-3; clone_size: -; cdr3_length: 13; cdr3_nt: TGTGCCAGCAGCCAGACAGCTGGAAACACCATATATTTT; cdr3_aa: CASSQTAGNTIYF
v_call: TRBV2; d_call: TRBD2; j_call: TRBJ2-1; clone_size: -; cdr3_length: 17; cdr3_nt: TGTGCCAGCAGTGACGGGTTCGGGGCTAGCGGGAACAATGAGCAGTTCTTC; cdr3_aa: CASSDGFGASGNNEQFF
v_call: TRBV2; d_call: TRBD1; j_call: TRBJ2-6; clone_size: once; cdr3_length: 21; cdr3_nt: TGTGCCAGCAGTGCATGGACAGGGGGCCGCACGACGAGCTCTGGGGCCAACGTCCTGACTTTC; cdr3_aa: CASSAWTGGRTTSSGANVLTF
v_call: TRBV19; d_call: -; j_call: TRBJ1-1; clone_size: -; cdr3_length: 15; cdr3_nt: TGTGCCAGTAGTCCCAAAGCGGGGTACCTCACTGAAGCTTTCTTT; cdr3_aa: CASSPKAGYLTEAFF
v_call: TRBV19; d_call: TRBD2; j_call: TRBJ2-7; clone_size: -; cdr3_length: 15; cdr3_nt: TGTGCCAGTAGTATCAGCGGGGGGGACACCTACGAGCAGTACTTC; cdr3_aa: CASSISGGDTYEQYF
v_call: TRBV9; d_call: TRBD1; j_call: TRBJ1-2; clone_size: few; cdr3_length: 13; cdr3_nt: TGTGCCAGCAGCCGGACAGGGAACTATGGCTACACCTTC; cdr3_aa: CASSRTGNYGYTF